This entry lists 32 T cell receptor beta chains sequenced from one sample in a study of blood T cell repertoires in COVID-19. The method was immunoSEQ multiplex PCR; TCRdb's version includes in-frame clones alone and lacks a portion of them. The table records 300,000 to 450,000 clones, about 85% of them present only once. The sequenced material came from peripheral blood. The receptors come from a woman younger than 35 with acute or convalescent COVID-19.

The chain combines TRBV6-5 with TRBJ1-4; 8 bases align to TRBD1. Germline V gene sequence: CDR1 MNHEY, CDR2 SVGAGI. The CDR3 consists of 16 residues. V lost 4 bases, J lost 8 bases, and 12 bases stayed unmatched. The CDR3 coding sequence is TGTGCCAGCAGTTGGTCGCCATACAGGGGGGAAGAAAAACTGTTTTTT. Protein sequence: CASSWSPYRGEEKLFF.

The chain employs TRBV27 and TRBJ1-1, with a tentative D call TRBD1 (6 bases). The V end lost 6 bases, the J end lost 8 bases, and 13 bases lay between the germline ends. The CDR3 runs 12 residues. The germline V gene encodes CDR1 MNHEY and CDR2 SMNVEV (reference sequence). The CDR3 nucleotides are TGTGCCAGCAGAACAGGGTTCGGGGAAGCTTTCTTT. Protein product: CASRTGFGEAFF.

The gene calls are TRBV28 and TRBJ2-3; 12 bases match TRBD2. In germline, CDR1 is MDHEN, CDR2 SYDVKM. V lost 6 bases to trimming and J lost 1 base; unmatched junction nucleotides: 2. The CDR3 loop spans 15 amino acids. CDR3 sequence reads: CASRSSGRGTDTQYF. The CDR3 DNA reads as TGTGCCAGCAGGTCTAGCGGGAGGGGCACAGATACGCAGTATTTT.

The chain uses TRBV6-5 and TRBJ1-5, with TRBD1 as a possible D gene (6 bases). V lost 0 bases and J lost 7, with 10 bases in between. CDR3 size: 14 residues. Per the germline V gene, CDR1 is MNHEY and CDR2 is SVGAGI. Here the CDR3 reads CASSYSDSRQPQHF. CDR3 bases: TGTGCCAGCAGTTACTCGGACAGCCGCCAGCCCCAGCATTTT.

V usage is TRBV9 and J usage is TRBJ2-7; a possible D gene is TRBD1 (6 bases). The germline gives CDR1 SGDLS, CDR2 YYNGEE. V dropped 3 bases and J dropped 1 base, with 11 bases sitting between them. The CDR3 covers 14 residues. CDR3 bases: TGTGCCAGCAGCGCCCAGGACAGTTCCTACGAGCAGTACTTC. The encoded protein is CASSAQDSSYEQYF.

The chain combines TRBV30 with TRBJ1-6, with D possibly matching TRBD1 (5 bases). The CDR3 totals 11 residues. Germline values: CDR1 GTSNPN, CDR2 SVGIG (reference sequence). Trimming removed 0 bases at V and 13 bases at J, with 7 bases between. In nucleotides, the CDR3 is TGTGCCTGGAGTGTACGGGGGCCCCTCCACTTT. Encoded protein: CAWSVRGPLHF.

The V gene is TRBV28, the J gene TRBJ2-7; tentatively, D is TRBD2 (6 bases). Germline-derived CDR1 and CDR2 are MDHEN and SYDVKM. The length of the CDR3 is 15 residues. V was trimmed by 2 bases and J by 4 bases, leaving 15 bases between them. The CDR3 is CASSLLTGDTYEQYF. CDR3 bases: TGTGCCAGCAGTTTACTTACGGGGGATACGTACGAGCAGTACTTC.

V is TRBV6-6 and J is TRBJ2-3; 10 positions agree with TRBD1. CDR3 length: 14 residues. Per germline, CDR1 MNHNY and CDR2 SVGAGI (reference sequence). J gave up 3 bases and V 8 bases, and 5 bases lay outside the gene matches. The CDR3 is CASDRGQGTDTQYF. The DNA of the CDR3 is TGTGCCAGCGACAGGGGACAGGGGACAGATACGCAGTATTTT.

DNA for the CDR3: TGTGCCAGCAGTTACGCGGGGGGGTCCGGTACGCAGTATTTT. Residues: CASSYAGGSGTQYF. The chain has TRBV6-5 and TRBJ2-3; 9 nucleotides match TRBD2. Germline assignment: CDR1 MNHEY and CDR2 SVGAGI. The CDR3 runs 14 residues. The V segment lost 2 bases and the J segment 8 bases; nucleotides outside the gene matches: 5.

The chain joins TRBV6-5 to TRBJ1-1; tentatively, D is TRBD1 (6 bases). V shed 5 bases and J shed 0 bases, with 10 bases lying between them. Germline CDR1 and CDR2: MNHEY and SVGAGI. This CDR3 comprises 14 residues. The CDR3 nucleotides read TGTGCCAGCAGTAGCCAGGGGATGAACACTGAAGCTTTCTTT. Protein product: CASSSQGMNTEAFF.

The chain is built from TRBV29-1 and TRBJ2-7; possibly TRBD1 for D (6 bases). V was clipped by 4 bases and J by 3 bases, with 19 bases between them. The CDR3 extends over 15 amino acids. Per germline, CDR1 SQVTM and CDR2 ANQGSEA. The CDR3 spells CSVGLGDTDDYEQYF. CDR3 nucleotide sequence: TGCAGCGTTGGGTTGGGGGACACCGACGACTACGAGCAGTACTTC.

This sequence joins TRBV11-1 and TRBJ1-1, with D possibly being TRBD1 (5 bases). Germline V gene sequence: CDR1 SGHAT, CDR2 FQDESV (reference sequence). V lost 6 bases, J lost 2 bases, and 10 bases lay in between. CDR3 size: 13 residues. The CDR3 reads CASRAQANTEAFF. The CDR3 nucleotides are TGTGCCAGCAGAGCACAGGCAAACACTGAAGCTTTCTTT. The full variable domain, rest sourced from reference TRBV11-1 and TRBJ1-1, is EAEVAQSPRYKITEKSQAVAFWCDPISGHATLYWYRQILGQGPELLVQFQDESVVDDSQLPKDRFSAERLKGVDSTLKIQPAELGDSAMYLCASRAQANTEAFFGQGTRLTVV.

The chain carries TRBV19 and TRBJ1-5; TRBD1 matches 7 bases. The trim removed 5 bases at V and 3 bases at J, leaving 1 base unmatched. This CDR3 is 13 amino acids long. Germline loops: CDR1 LNHDA, CDR2 SQIVND (reference sequence). The chain's CDR3 is CASSGTVNQPQHF. CDR3 sequence (DNA): TGTGCCAGTAGTGGGACAGTCAATCAGCCCCAGCATTTT.

J is TRBJ2-1 and V is TRBV6-5, with no clear D. The germline V gene has CDR1 MNHEY and CDR2 SVGAGI. Trimming cost V 6 bases and J 4 bases, with 16 bases left between them. This CDR3 is built from 15 residues. Written as DNA, the CDR3 is TGTGCCAGCAGAACCAGACTCCTTAGGTACAATGAGCAGTTCTTC. Translated: CASRTRLLRYNEQFF.

V and J are TRBV11-2 and TRBJ2-7, with D possibly matching TRBD1 (6 bases). The V and J ends lost 4 bases and 0 bases respectively, with 13 bases between them. There are 15 residues in the CDR3. CDR1 is SGHAT, CDR2 FQNNGV, per germline. CDR3 sequence: CASSSIRDTSYEQYF. The CDR3 DNA is TGTGCCAGCAGCTCAATCCGGGACACCTCCTACGAGCAGTACTTC.

The rearrangement uses TRBV13 and TRBJ2-5; TRBD1 is a possible D gene (6 bases). Trimming stripped 3 bases from V and 1 base from J, with 15 bases between. Germline loops: CDR1 PRHDT, CDR2 FYEKMQ (reference sequence). The CDR3 totals 16 residues. CDR3 sequence: CASSFRTETIQETQYF. The CDR3 nucleotides are TGTGCCAGCAGCTTTAGGACAGAGACGATCCAAGAGACCCAGTACTTC. Supplemented by reference TRBV13 and TRBJ2-5, the full variable domain reads AAGVIQSPRHLIKEKRETATLKCYPIPRHDTVYWYQQGPGQDPQFLISFYEKMQSDKGSIPDRFSAQQFSDYHSELNMSSLELGDSALYFCASSFRTETIQETQYFGPGTRLLVL.

The gene calls are TRBV14 and TRBJ1-1, with unresolved D. CDR1 is SGHDN, CDR2 FVKESK, per germline. The V gene lost 2 bases and the J gene lost 8 bases, with 15 bases spanning the gap. The CDR3 runs 14 residues. The CDR3 region is CASSQHKGLAEAFF. The CDR3, as DNA: TGTGCCAGCAGCCAACATAAAGGCCTAGCCGAAGCTTTCTTT.

This chain uses TRBV9 with TRBJ2-7, with TRBD1 as a possible D gene (5 bases). V gave up 3 bases and J gave up 1 base, with 20 bases separating them. The CDR3 runs 17 residues. Looked up from germline, CDR1 is SGDLS and CDR2 is YYNGEE. The chain's CDR3 is CASSAIQDPKGSYEQYF. CDR3 DNA: TGTGCCAGCAGCGCCATCCAAGACCCCAAGGGGTCCTACGAGCAGTACTTC.

This clone was observed many times. This chain links TRBV5-4 with TRBJ2-6; the D is unclear. Germline values: CDR1 SGHNT, CDR2 YYREEE (reference sequence). CDR3 length equals 16 residues. V shed 1 base and J shed 2 bases, with 10 bases lying between them. This CDR3 is CASSLLAAAGANVLTF. The CDR3 DNA reads TGTGCCAGCAGCTTGTTGGCGGCAGCTGGGGCCAACGTCCTGACTTTC.

The chain is built from TRBV19 and TRBJ2-7; 8 bases are shared with TRBD1. The germline V gene encodes CDR1 LNHDA and CDR2 SQIVND (reference sequence). This CDR3 is built from 17 residues. V was pared by 1 base and J by 6 bases, with 14 bases of the junction left unmatched. The CDR3 reads CASSIAHSGTGLGEQYF. The CDR3 coding sequence is TGTGCCAGTAGTATAGCCCATTCCGGGACAGGCCTCGGCGAGCAGTACTTC.

The CDR3 region is CAIILGGFYNEQFF. The CDR3 DNA reads TGTGCCATCATCTTGGGGGGGTTTTACAATGAGCAGTTCTTC. V and J are TRBV2 and TRBJ2-1; 7 nucleotides line up with TRBD2. Germline lookup yields CDR1 SNHLY and CDR2 FYNNEI. The CDR3 sequence is 14 residues long. Germline trimming cut 10 bases from V and 4 bases from J; bases unmatched to any gene: 10.

The chain has TRBV24-1 and TRBJ1-1; the D gene is possibly TRBD1 (5 bases). Germline CDR1 is KGHDR and CDR2 is SFDVKD. The CDR3 extends over 15 amino acids. V lost 7 bases and J lost 2, with 16 bases in between. The CDR3 sequence is CATSDERGVNTEAFF. CDR3 DNA: TGTGCCACCAGCGATGAACGGGGGGTCAACACTGAAGCTTTCTTT.

The gene calls are TRBV5-6 and TRBJ1-1; TRBD1 agrees at 7 bases. Germline CDR1 reads SGHDT; CDR2 reads YYEEEE. The junction had 5 bases not matched to a gene; V was cut back by 2 bases and J by 1 base. The CDR3 runs to 15 residues. CDR3 nucleotide sequence: TGTGCCAGCAGCTTCCGGGACAGCGGGAACACTGAAGCTTTCTTT. Residues: CASSFRDSGNTEAFF.

The chain couples TRBV18 to TRBJ1-4; possibly TRBD1 for D (5 bases). The germline CDR1 and CDR2 sequences are KGHSH and LQKENI. The length of the CDR3 is 15 residues. V was trimmed by 1 base and J by 8 bases, leaving 14 bases between them. The DNA for the CDR3 is TGTGCCAGCTCACCACTTCCAGGGATGGAAGAAAAACTGTTTTTT. It yields the protein CASSPLPGMEEKLFF.

The chain has TRBV5-4 and TRBJ2-1; 8 bases agree with TRBD2. The CDR3 consists of 16 residues. The V and J ends lost 2 bases and 0 bases, in that order; junction bases with no gene match: 4. Germline V gene data show CDR1 as SGHNT and CDR2 as YYREEE (reference sequence). The CDR3 is CASSLSAGGSYNEQFF. The CDR3 coding sequence is TGTGCCAGCAGCTTAAGTGCGGGAGGCTCCTACAATGAGCAGTTCTTC.

V usage is TRBV5-1 and J usage is TRBJ2-5; D is possibly TRBD1 (5 bases). The CDR3 totals 13 residues. Trimming left V 0 bases short and J 5 bases short, with 8 bases between. Germline CDR1 and CDR2: SGHRS and YFSETQ. The CDR3 DNA follows: TGCGCCAGCAGCTTGGAGGACACGGAGACCCAGTACTTC. It yields the protein CASSLEDTETQYF. The variable domain in full, with the rest retrieved from reference TRBV5-1 and TRBJ2-5, is KAGVTQTPRYLIKTRGQQVTLSCSPISGHRSVSWYQQTPGQGLQFLFEYFSETQRNKGNFPGRFSGRQFSNSRSEMNVSTLELGDSALYLCASSLEDTETQYFGPGTRLLVL.

The chain carries TRBV10-3 and TRBJ1-2; tentatively, D is TRBD1 (6 bases). Germline CDR1 is ENHRY and CDR2 is SYGVKD. The CDR3 extends over 15 amino acids. The germline V and J ends were trimmed by 0 bases and 2 bases, with 10 bases remaining between them. The CDR3 DNA sequence: TGTGCCATCAGTGAGTCGAGGCAGGGGAACTATGGCTACACCTTC. Protein: CAISESRQGNYGYTF.

Only a few counts were recorded for this clone. This chain connects TRBV6-5 to TRBJ1-6, with D perhaps matching TRBD1 (6 bases). In germline, CDR1 is MNHEY, CDR2 SVGAGI. With 5 bases removed from V and 7 bases from J, the gap between germline ends came to 12 bases. The CDR3 spans 14 residues. The CDR3 sequence: CASSNGQLNSPLHF. CDR3 nucleotide sequence: TGTGCCAGCAGTAACGGACAGTTAAATTCACCCCTCCACTTT.

The chain couples TRBV20-1 to TRBJ1-2; the D is unclear. The V gene lost 0 bases and the J gene lost 12 bases, with 8 bases spanning the gap. The germline V gene has CDR1 DFQATT and CDR2 SNEGSKA (reference sequence). This CDR3 has 10 amino acids. Here the CDR3 DNA reads TGCAGTGCTAGAGATGTTCAGAACACCTTC. This sequence encodes CSARDVQNTF.

As DNA, the CDR3 is TGTGCCAGCAGCCAACCCCCGAGACAGGGGGGCACTGAAGCTTTCTTT. This gives the protein CASSQPPRQGGTEAFF. V and J are TRBV16 and TRBJ1-1, with 9 bases that match TRBD1. This CDR3 spans 16 amino acids. After removal of 2 bases from V and 4 bases from J, the junction contained 8 bases not matched to a gene. Germline CDR1 reads KGHSY; CDR2 reads FQNENV.

The chain has TRBV6-5 and TRBJ2-3; the D gene is possibly TRBD2 (6 bases). V was pared by 7 bases and J by 6 bases, with 20 bases between. The CDR3 covers 15 residues. Germline V gene lookup returns CDR1 MNHEY and CDR2 SVGAGI. The CDR3 protein is CASTPGGPIHDTQYF. In DNA form, the CDR3 reads TGTGCCAGCACCCCCGGGGGTCCCATACATGATACGCAGTATTTT.

The chain uses TRBV9 and TRBJ2-5, with TRBD2 matching 13 bases. In germline, CDR1 is SGDLS, CDR2 YYNGEE. The ends lost 4 bases at V and 5 bases at J; junction bases unmatched: 8. The CDR3 spans 16 residues. This chain's CDR3 is CASSPGTSGIYETQYF. The CDR3 DNA is TGTGCCAGCAGCCCAGGGACTAGCGGGATTTACGAGACCCAGTACTTC.